This T cell receptor (beta chain) derives from a study of graft-versus-host responses after intestinal transplantation. Across the study: Grafts that recipients had were multivisceral, liver-intestinal, or isolated intestinal transplants. Once they had received anti-thymocyte globulin induction, all recipients took tacrolimus and steroids for roughly three years.

TCRdb's table, derived via immunoSEQ multiplex PCR, lists solely in-frame clones and lacks some. The sample contains more than 65,000 clones, about 90% of which appear only once. Turning to this clone: Its antigen is unknown.

The study's findings and limits: Investigators detected GvH clones in recipient marrow, with some emerging earlier in ileum or blood.

CDR1 and CDR2 (germline): LGHNT, FRNRAP. This CDR3 is 15 amino acids long. V lost 0 bases and J lost 4; bases outside the gene matches: 0. Sequencing used unstimulated CD8+ T cells sorted from spleen or lymph node cells, obtained before intestinal transplant. The receptor comes from a human donor who received an intestinal transplant. V is TRBV12-5 and J is TRBJ2-1; 10 bases map to TRBD2. In nucleotides, the CDR3 is TGTGCTAGTGGTTTGGTAGCGGGGGGGTACAATGAGCAGTTCTTC. It yields the protein CASGLVAGGYNEQFF.